This T cell receptor (beta chain) comes out of a study of CD8 T cells in Susac syndrome (dated by TCRdb to the late 2010s). With respect to the entire study: Repertoire sequencing was used to test whether CD8+ T cell activation and differentiation in Susac syndrome was antigen driven. Overall study outcomes, separate from this receptor: The number of individuals in the TCR sequencing and HLA analysis was acknowledged as relatively small.

Comment on this clonotype: Its recognized antigen is unknown. It has no much larger one-base neighbor in the sample; base qualities were not kept.

RNA was extracted using the RNeasy kit, and roughly 0.5 to 1 ug of the RNA was reverse transcribed with random hexamers. TCR beta CDR3 regions were amplified with the immunoSEQ multiplex PCR assay covering 54 Vbeta and 13 Jbeta segments. Bias from PCR amplification was corrected by using a synthetic template baseline for primer optimization and for computational correction. The paper's processing steps were these. Reads were annotated to V, D and J genes per IMGT and analyzed with immunoSEQ Analyzer, keeping only productive sequences. Clonality was computed as one minus Shannon entropy normalized by log2 of the number of productive unique sequences. For each patient and control, public and private clones were evaluated among the 100 most prevalent clones. Susac-specific clones were defined as absent from healthy and MS cohorts, 850 to 1,300 published viral clones and other ImmuneACCESS disease sequences. The public reads were reprocessed in TCRdb via fastp at Q25 and MiXCR, keeping in-frame beta chains. Here each entry gathers all rows of one CDR3 protein and keeps the most common genes and DNA. The V and J calls come from TCRdb's annotation, not from the publication. Present in this sample are roughly 330,000 distinct CDR3 sequences, 92% of which were seen just once. About 0.07% of the sample is in the top ten clones.

Peripheral blood CD8+ and CD4+ T cells from healthy donors, Susac syndrome patients and multiple sclerosis patients were profiled by high-throughput TCR beta sequencing. The multiple sclerosis controls were treatment-naive patients who had stable or active relapsing-remitting disease and met the revised McDonald criteria. CD8+ TEMRA cells were enriched by FACS, while bulk CD8+ and CD4+ T cells were purified by magnetic negative isolation. Blood was drawn into EDTA tubes, processed within 24 hours, and PBMCs were isolated by density gradient centrifugation. PBMCs intended for TCR sequencing were cryopreserved in liquid nitrogen and were subsequently thawed in a 37 degrees C water bath. The sorted or isolated CD4+, CD8+ and CD8+ TEMRA cells reached a purity of at least 90%. Counted from cysteine to phenylalanine, this CDR3 has 14 amino acids. The read is trimmed to its CDR3 DNA, 42 bases read in frame from base 1. At the junction V is shortened by 0 bases and J by 11 bases, with 17 bases in between. Via the germline V gene (reference sequence), CDR1 is DFQATT and CDR2 SNEGSKA.

The receptor was derived from a human donor with multiple sclerosis. The chain is assembled from TRBV20-1 and TRBJ1-5; 6 matching bases give a weak D call of TRBD1. Sequenced sample: CD4+ T cells from PBMCs. The DNA sequence follows: TGCAGTGCTAGAGATGGGGGCGTCGTGATGGCCCAGCATTTT. Translated, this gives CSARDGGVVMAQHF.